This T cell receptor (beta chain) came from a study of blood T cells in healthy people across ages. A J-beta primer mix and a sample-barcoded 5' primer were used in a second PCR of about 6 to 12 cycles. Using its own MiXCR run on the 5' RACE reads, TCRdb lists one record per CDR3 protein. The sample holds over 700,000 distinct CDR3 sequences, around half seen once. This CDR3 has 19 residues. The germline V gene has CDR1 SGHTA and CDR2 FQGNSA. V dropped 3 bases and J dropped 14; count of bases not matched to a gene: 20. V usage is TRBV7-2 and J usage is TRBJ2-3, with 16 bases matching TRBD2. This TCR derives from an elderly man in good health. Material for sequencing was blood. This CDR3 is CASSLAPGTSGRARRYAYF. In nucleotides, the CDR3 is TGTGCCAGCAGCTTGGCGCCCGGGACTAGCGGGAGGGCCCGAAGATACGCGTATTTT.